This T cell receptor beta chain was captured in a study of T cells after yellow fever vaccination. Study-level background: Preparation of fractions with low cell numbers was performed using SMART-Seq v4 Ultra Low Input.

Concerning this clonotype itself: Antigen: not known.

Study outcomes and limitations: Weaker, the secondary response had a peak occurring faster, on day 5 versus 15.

This CDR3 comprises 15 residues. The V end lost 4 bases, the J end lost 1 base, and 14 bases lay between the germline ends. Germline-derived CDR1 and CDR2 are SGHKS and YYEKEE (reference sequence). Each CDR3 protein gets one entry after TCRdb re-called the 5' RACE reads with MiXCR. Found here are approximately 300,000 distinct CDR3 sequences, around 7% of them singletons; the top ten hold 15% to 20%. This rearrangement joins TRBV5-5 to TRBJ1-1; D remains ambiguous. The sequencing here drew on PBMCs, taken roughly seven weeks after the first yellow fever vaccination. The origin of this receptor is a man between 18 and 29 years old who received the YFV17D yellow fever vaccine. This CDR3 reads CASSPSPERNTEAFF. The CDR3 coding sequence is TGTGCCAGCAGCCCCTCCCCAGAAAGGAACACTGAAGCTTTCTTT.